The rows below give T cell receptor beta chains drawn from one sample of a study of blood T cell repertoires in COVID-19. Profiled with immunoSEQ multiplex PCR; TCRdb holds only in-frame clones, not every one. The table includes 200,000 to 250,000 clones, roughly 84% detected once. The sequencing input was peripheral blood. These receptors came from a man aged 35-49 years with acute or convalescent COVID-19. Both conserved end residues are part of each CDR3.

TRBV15 CATRVGGSVSGNTIYF
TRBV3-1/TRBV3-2 CASSSQGTYTGELFF
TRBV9 CASSVLPDLTYEQYF
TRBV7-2 CASSSVTGPGNTIYF
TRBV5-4 CASSLVLSSYNEQFF
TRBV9 CASSERGQLNMNTEAFF
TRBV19 CASSMGPASPLHF
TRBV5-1 CASREQYF
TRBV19 CASRSTGMNTEAFF
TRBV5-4 CASSPTSTDTQYF
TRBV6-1 CASSEAGQGEWGPDTQYF
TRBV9 CASSVAPGGTGTDEQYF
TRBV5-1 CASSLVQGDGELFF
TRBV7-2 CASSSNRGPGNTIYF
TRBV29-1 CSRPLNPVGETQYF
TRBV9 CASSVATSGGAGELFF
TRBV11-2 CASSLGTGGYEQYF
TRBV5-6 CASTWTGGRGTEAFF
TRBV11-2 CASSPGQDEAFF
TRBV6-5 CATTIMDTSSYEQYF
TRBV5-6 CASSRGGDLYNEQFF
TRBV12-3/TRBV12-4 CASSSDSPVEQYF
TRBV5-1 CASSLTGERNSPLHF
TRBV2 CASSAGGAPGELFF
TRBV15 CATSIAGGKYDTEAFF
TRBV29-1 CSAGTEEQYF
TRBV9 CASSVQQNTEAFF